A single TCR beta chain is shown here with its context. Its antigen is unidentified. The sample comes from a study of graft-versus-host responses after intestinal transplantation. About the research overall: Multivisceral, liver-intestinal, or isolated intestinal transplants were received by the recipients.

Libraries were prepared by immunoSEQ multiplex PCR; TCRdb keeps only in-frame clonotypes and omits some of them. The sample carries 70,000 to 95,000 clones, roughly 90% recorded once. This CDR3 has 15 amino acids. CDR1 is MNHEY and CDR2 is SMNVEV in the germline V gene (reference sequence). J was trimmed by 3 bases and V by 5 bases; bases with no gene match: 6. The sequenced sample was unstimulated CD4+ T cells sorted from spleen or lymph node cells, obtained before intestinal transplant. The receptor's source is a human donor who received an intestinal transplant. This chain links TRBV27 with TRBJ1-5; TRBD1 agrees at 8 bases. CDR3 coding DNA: TGTGCCAGCAGTCCTGGACAGGGTCCCAATCAGCCCCAGCATTTT. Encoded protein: CASSPGQGPNQPQHF.